Each of the 21 T cell receptor beta chains below was sequenced from the same sample in a study of spatial heterogeneity in lung cancer. The time point here: sample taken at primary tumor resection. Unsorted whole RNA samples from tumor, nontumor lung or frozen PBMC were sequenced. TCRdb used MiXCR to reprocess the 5' RACE reads, holding one entry per CDR3 protein. The sample comprises about 14,000 distinct CDR3 sequences, about 5.6% of which are singletons, and about 36% rests with the top ten. The material sequenced was lung tumor tissue, taken at surgery. The receptors originated from a human donor with early-stage non-small cell lung cancer.

This clonotype was counted ten times or more. Because this beta chain is a stray read in a library intended to capture alpha chains, its abundance should not be given much weight. This chain connects TRBV28 to TRBJ2-2; D possibly corresponds to TRBD2 (6 bases). Between the trimmed V and J ends, which lost 6 bases and 6 bases, there was a span of 17 bases. Per the germline V gene, CDR1 is MDHEN and CDR2 is SYDVKM. The CDR3 is made up of 15 amino acids. The CDR3 loop is CASSPAGGGAGELFF. The CDR3 DNA follows: TGTGCCAGCAGCCCCGCGGGCGGAGGGGCCGGGGAGCTGTTTTTT.

Ten or more counts support this clonotype. The size of this beta chain means little, since it is a stray read in a library made for alpha chains. The chain has TRBV12-3 or TRBV12-4 and TRBJ1-2; 10 bases are a match to TRBD1. The CDR3 totals 17 residues. J gave up 3 bases and V 1 base, and 8 bases lay outside the gene matches. In DNA, the CDR3 is TGTGCCAGCAGTTTAGGTTCTATAGGGACAGGGGACTATGGCTACACCTTC. Translated: CASSLGSIGTGDYGYTF.

This clonotype was seen ten or more times. The library was designed around alpha chains, so this beta chain is a stray read whose abundance carries little weight. The genes are TRBV12-3 or TRBV12-4 and TRBJ2-2; D call uncertain. This CDR3 is built from 14 residues. V shed 2 bases and J shed 1 base, with 5 bases lying between them. CDR3 residues: CASSLRLNTGELFF. In nucleotides, the CDR3 is TGTGCCAGCAGTTTAAGGCTGAACACCGGGGAGCTGTTTTTT.

This clonotype was seen a handful of times. A library prepared for alpha chains yielded this beta chain as an off-target read; its size is of little meaning. V gene TRBV6-5 combines with J gene TRBJ2-4; a weak D match, TRBD2 (6 bases). Trimming shortened V by 5 bases and J by 0 bases, and 8 bases separated the two germline ends. The CDR3 sequence is 14 residues long. Germline loops: CDR1 MNHEY, CDR2 SVGAGI. The DNA of the CDR3 is TGTGCCAGCAGTCGGGGACTAGCCAAAAACATTCAGTACTTC. The encoded protein is CASSRGLAKNIQYF.

In its sample, this clonotype was seen many times. This beta chain was picked up by a library intended for alpha chains and is off target, so its count carries little meaning. CDR3 sequence reads: CSARDKGIGTTEAFF. The CDR3 DNA sequence: TGCAGTGCTAGAGATAAGGGGATAGGTACCACTGAAGCTTTCTTT. The gene calls are TRBV20-1 and TRBJ1-1; a weak D match, TRBD1 (5 bases). CDR1 DFQATT and CDR2 SNEGSKA come from the germline V gene (reference sequence). The V end was cut by 0 bases, the J end by 4 bases, with 15 bases between. The CDR3 sequence is 15 residues long.

This clonotype was observed many times. Since it is a stray read in a library aimed at alpha chains, this beta chain has a size that is not meaningful. This chain links TRBV5-5 with TRBJ2-5, with D perhaps TRBD1 (5 bases). V was shortened by 4 bases and J by 5 bases, with 9 bases between the two germline ends. CDR3 size: 12 residues. Germline V CDR1 and CDR2: SGHKS, YYEKEE (reference sequence). CDR3 in amino acids: CASSSYRETQYF. As DNA, the CDR3 is TGTGCCAGCAGCAGCTACAGGGAGACCCAGTACTTC.

This clonotype was detected many times. As an off-target read in a library built for alpha chains, this beta chain has a frequency of little significance. The chain links TRBV7-6 to TRBJ2-5, with D tentatively TRBD2 (7 bases). With 7 bases removed from V and 6 bases from J, the gap between germline ends came to 18 bases. The germline CDR1 and CDR2 sequences are SGHVS and FNYEAQ. This CDR3 region has 14 residues. CDR3 in DNA: TGTGCCAGCACCCTAGGGGGGGGGTTGAAGACCCAGTACTTC. Its translation: CASTLGGGLKTQYF.

The sample holds many counts of this clonotype. The size of this beta chain means little, since it is a stray read in a library made for alpha chains. The CDR3 loop is CASSQQPLTSGGQETQYF. CDR3 nucleotide sequence: TGCGCCAGCAGCCAACAACCTCTTACTAGCGGAGGGCAAGAGACCCAGTACTTC. The chain couples TRBV4-3 to TRBJ2-5; 8 nucleotides line up with TRBD2. The CDR3 length is 18 residues. V dropped 2 bases and J dropped 2; count of bases not matched to a gene: 13. The germline gives CDR1 LGHNA, CDR2 YSLEER.

This clonotype has at least ten counts. As an off-target read in a library built for alpha chains, this beta chain has a frequency of little significance. This chain connects TRBV12-3 or TRBV12-4 to TRBJ1-2, with D maybe TRBD1 (5 bases). Trimming removed 5 bases at V and 0 bases at J, with 16 bases between. CDR3 size: 16 residues. CDR3 sequence reads: CASSPSQGRANYGYTF. CDR3 nucleotides: TGTGCCAGCAGTCCAAGCCAGGGAAGAGCTAACTATGGCTACACCTTC.

This clonotype showed up just a few times. A library prepared for alpha chains yielded this beta chain as an off-target read; its size is of little meaning. The rearrangement links TRBV10-3 to TRBJ2-1, with 9 bases that match TRBD2. The ends lost 5 bases at V and 6 bases at J; junction bases unmatched: 5. Germline lookup yields CDR1 ENHRY and CDR2 SYGVKD. The CDR3 has 14 residues. CDR3 residues: CAISYGGRANEQFF. The CDR3, as DNA: TGTGCCATCAGTTATGGCGGGAGGGCCAATGAGCAGTTCTTC.

This clonotype was found many times. This beta chain slipped into a library made for alpha chains as a stray read, so its size is not meaningful. The rearrangement uses TRBV6-2 or TRBV6-3 and TRBJ2-7; 9 nucleotides line up with TRBD2. V was pared by 4 bases and J by 0 bases, with 4 bases of the junction left unmatched. This CDR3 contains 15 residues. Germline assignment: CDR1 MNHEY and CDR2 SVGEGT. CDR3 region: CASSSLAGASYEQYV. The CDR3 DNA reads as TGTGCCAGCAGTTCATTAGCGGGAGCCTCCTACGAGCAGTACGTC.

With regard to this clonotype: Since the library was made to target alpha chains, this beta chain is a stray read and its abundance is not meaningful. This chain connects TRBV12-3 or TRBV12-4 to TRBJ2-1; 9 bases agree with TRBD2. J lost 2 bases, V lost 3 bases, and 5 bases had no gene match. The CDR3 is 16 residues long. CDR3 loop: CASSFPLAGAYNEQFF. In nucleotides, the CDR3 is TGTGCCAGCAGTTTCCCCTTAGCGGGAGCCTACAATGAGCAGTTCTTC.

This clonotype was detected ten times or more. This beta chain is an unintended read in a library built for alpha chains; its size means little. The rearrangement links TRBV7-3 to TRBJ2-1; TRBD1 aligns across 8 bases. V lost 5 bases and J lost 3; bases outside the gene matches: 9. Germline CDR1 reads SGHTA; CDR2 reads FQGTGA. The CDR3 spans 16 residues. The chain's CDR3 is CASSREPGGYYNEQFF. DNA of the CDR3: TGTGCCAGCAGCCGAGAGCCAGGGGGCTACTACAATGAGCAGTTCTTC. Drawing the rest from reference TRBV7-3 and TRBJ2-1, the complete variable domain is GAGVSQTPSNKVTEKGKYVELRCDPISGHTALYWYRQSLGQGPEFLIYFQGTGAADDSGLPNDRFFAVRPEGSVSTLKIQRTERGDSAVYLCASSREPGGYYNEQFFGPGTRLTVL.

Many counts were recorded for this clonotype. In a library made to pick up alpha chains, this beta chain is a stray read with a size that means little. V is TRBV20-1 and J is TRBJ2-7; D remains ambiguous. The germline CDR1 and CDR2 sequences are DFQATT and SNEGSKA (reference sequence). The CDR3 extends over 10 amino acids. Trimming removed 7 bases from V and 6 bases from J, with 10 bases in between. CDR3 residues: CSGAVGEQYV. The CDR3, as DNA: TGCAGTGGGGCAGTCGGCGAGCAGTACGTC.

At least ten counts were recorded for this clonotype. This beta chain represents an off-target read in a library built for alpha chains; its size is of limited meaning. The chain couples TRBV4-3 to TRBJ1-2; TRBD1 agrees at 7 bases. From germline, CDR1 is LGHNA and CDR2 YSLEER. The J segment lost 1 base and the V segment lost 1 base, leaving 3 bases of the junction unmatched. This CDR3 has 15 amino acids. CDR3 DNA sequence: TGCGCCAGCAGCCAAGGGACAGGAATTAACTATGGCTACACCTTC. Protein: CASSQGTGINYGYTF.

This clonotype has only a few counts. With the library built for alpha chains, this beta chain is off target and its frequency is not meaningful. The rearrangement joins TRBV7-9 to TRBJ2-1, with unresolved D. Trimming stripped 0 bases from V and 1 base from J, with 4 bases between. This CDR3 is built from 14 residues. Germline lookup yields CDR1 SEHNR and CDR2 FQNEAQ (reference sequence). Written as DNA, the CDR3 is TGTGCCAGCAGCTTAGCGGGATCCTACAATGAGCAGTTCTTC. As protein: CASSLAGSYNEQFF.

This clonotype was counted ten times or more. In a library made to pick up alpha chains, this beta chain is a stray read with a size that means little. This chain uses TRBV29-1 with TRBJ2-6; no clear D gene. Between the trimmed V and J ends, which lost 7 bases and 0 bases, there was a span of 13 bases. This CDR3 region has 15 residues. Germline CDR1 is SQVTM and CDR2 is ANQGSEA. The CDR3 region is CSAQQFVSGANVLTF. For the CDR3, the DNA is TGCAGCGCCCAGCAATTTGTCTCTGGGGCCAACGTCCTGACTTTC.

This clonotype was seen at least ten times. Being off target in a library aimed at alpha chains, this beta chain has a size of little meaning. The V and J genes are TRBV25-1 and TRBJ2-1, with D possibly TRBD2 on 5 matching bases. This CDR3 has 17 amino acids. CDR1 is MGHDK, CDR2 SYGVNS, per germline. V was clipped by 3 bases and J by 1 base, with 16 bases between them. CDR3 residues: CASSDSFTRDSYNEQFF. DNA for the CDR3: TGTGCCAGCAGTGATAGTTTTACTAGAGATTCCTACAATGAGCAGTTCTTC.

This clonotype was counted ten times or more. A library made for alpha chains picked up this beta chain off target, so its size means little. This rearrangement joins TRBV12-3 or TRBV12-4 to TRBJ1-4; maybe TRBD1 (6 bases). This CDR3 comprises 15 residues. V was pared by 5 bases and J by 6 bases, with 16 bases between. The CDR3 DNA reads TGTGCCAGCAGTCCCGGAGGGGGTAGGGATGAAAAACTGTTTTTT. Its protein product is CASSPGGGRDEKLFF.

This clonotype was seen at least ten times. For a library built for alpha chains, this beta chain is a stray read; little rests on its size. CDR3 in DNA: TGTGCCAGCAGCGCCCCTTCCGCGGCGGGAGAGGGCGAGCAGTACGTC. Its protein product is CASSAPSAAGEGEQYV. This chain joins TRBV9 and TRBJ2-7, with 7 bases aligning to TRBD2. Trimming at V came to 3 bases and at J to 6 bases, leaving 15 bases not matched to a gene. The CDR3 runs to 16 residues. CDR1 and CDR2 from the germline V gene are SGDLS and YYNGEE.

This clonotype showed up many times. This beta chain is a stray read from a library made for alpha chains; its abundance is not meaningful. The CDR3 sequence is CASSLSSTEAFF. The CDR3 DNA sequence: TGTGCCAGCAGTTTGAGTAGCACTGAAGCTTTCTTT. This chain joins TRBV12-3 or TRBV12-4 and TRBJ1-1; D is undetermined. The V end was cut by 3 bases, the J end by 4 bases, with 6 bases between. The CDR3 runs to 12 residues.